This T cell receptor beta chain was observed in a study of T-cell memory formation after mild COVID-19. Study results and limitations: The CD4+ clones that contracted clustered mainly within CM and EM, and the CD8+ clones concentrated in EMRA.

Comments on this clonotype: The antigen remains undetermined.

Researchers used 5'RACE with constant-segment primers to make TCR alpha and TCR beta cDNA libraries that carry sample barcodes and UMIs. TCRdb re-analysed the 5' RACE reads in MiXCR, keeping a single row per CDR3 protein. The sample has roughly 320,000 distinct CDR3 sequences, around 28% seen once. The sequence derives from an adult woman who had mild COVID-19 (a few samples of this study predate the infection). Cell type and time point are not known. Sequencing was performed on PBMCs or a T cell subset sorted from them (not recorded which).

CDR3 in amino acids: CATSRGGVAGVTGELFF. In DNA, the CDR3 is TGTGCCACCAGCAGAGGGGGAGTAGCGGGGGTGACCGGGGAGCTGTTTTTT. This chain connects TRBV15 to TRBJ2-2; 9 nucleotides line up with TRBD2. The CDR3 is made up of 17 amino acids. V lost 1 base to trimming and J lost 5 bases; unmatched junction nucleotides: 8. Germline V CDR1 and CDR2: LNHNV, YYDKDF (reference sequence). Supplemented by reference TRBV15 and TRBJ2-2, the full variable domain reads DAMVIQNPRYQVTQFGKPVTLSCSQTLNHNVMYWYQQKSSQAPKLLFHYYDKDFNNEADTPDNFQSRRPNTSFCFLDIRSPGLGDTAMYLCATSRGGVAGVTGELFFGEGSRLTVL.